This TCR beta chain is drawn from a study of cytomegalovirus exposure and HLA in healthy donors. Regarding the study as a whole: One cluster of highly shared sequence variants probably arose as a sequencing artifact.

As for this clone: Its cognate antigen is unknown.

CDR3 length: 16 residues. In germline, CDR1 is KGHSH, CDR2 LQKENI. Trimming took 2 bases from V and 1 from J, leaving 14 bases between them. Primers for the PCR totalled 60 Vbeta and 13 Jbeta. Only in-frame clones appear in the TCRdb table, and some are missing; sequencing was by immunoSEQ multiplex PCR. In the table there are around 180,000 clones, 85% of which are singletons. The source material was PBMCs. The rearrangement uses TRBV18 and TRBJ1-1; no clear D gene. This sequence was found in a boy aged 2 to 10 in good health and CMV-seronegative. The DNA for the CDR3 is TGTGCCAGCTCACCAGAGCTTGTAAGTTCGAACACTGAAGCTTTCTTT. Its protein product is CASSPELVSSNTEAFF.